A selection of T cell receptor beta chains follows, all from one sample in a study of cytomegalovirus exposure and HLA in healthy donors. The table came from immunoSEQ multiplex PCR; TCRdb's copy has only in-frame clones and leaves some out. Of some 170,000 clones in the sample, 70% to 80% were seen once. The sequenced sample consisted of PBMCs. These TCRs come from a woman in her sixties in good health and CMV-seropositive. Each CDR3 is given with its conserved first and last residue. D genes are given only for firm matches. Only part of the rows carry a size: once, few, many, or a class if the clone is expanded.

>TRBJ1-1|NA|TRBV18|TRBD1
CASVGQGDTEAFF
TGTGCCAGCGTAGGACAGGGAGACACTGAAGCTTTCTTT
>TRBJ1-2|NA|TRBV5-1|TRBD1
CASSLATGVPYGYTF
TGCGCCAGCAGCTTGGCGACAGGGGTCCCCTATGGCTACACCTTC
>TRBJ1-1|once|TRBV27|NA
CASSFPGRTEAFF
TGTGCCAGCAGTTTTCCAGGGAGGACTGAAGCTTTCTTT
>TRBJ1-3|NA|TRBV7-2|NA
CASSPRFHRLSGNTIYF
TGTGCCAGCAGCCCCCGGTTCCACAGGCTATCTGGAAACACCATATATTTT
>TRBJ2-5|NA|TRBV28|TRBD1
CASSLPTGGQETQYF
TGTGCCAGCAGTTTACCGACAGGGGGACAAGAGACCCAGTACTTC
>TRBJ2-1|once|TRBV5-1|TRBD1
CASGPSPGQGTEQFF
TGCGCCAGCGGACCTTCGCCGGGACAGGGAACTGAGCAGTTCTTC
>TRBJ2-1|NA|TRBV5-6|TRBD2
CASSLATRVAGEWFF
TGTGCCAGCAGCTTGGCCACGCGGGTAGCGGGGGAGTGGTTCTTC
>TRBJ2-1|NA|TRBV29-1|NA
CSVGTRNEQFF
TGCAGCGTTGGAACACGCAATGAGCAGTTCTTC
>TRBJ1-2|NA|TRBV5-1|NA
CASSPAPTTGDYGYTF
TGCGCCAGCAGCCCCGCCCCGACAACGGGGGACTATGGCTACACCTTC
>TRBJ2-7|NA|TRBV30|TRBD2
CAVGGSYEQYF
TGTGCCGTGGGCGGGAGCTACGAGCAGTACTTC
>TRBJ1-5|few|TRBV27|NA
CASSGGGRNVNNQPQHF
TGTGCCAGCAGTGGGGGGGGACGGAACGTAAACAATCAGCCCCAGCATTTT
>TRBJ2-7|NA|TRBV5-1|TRBD2
CASSTGLASSYEQYF
TGCGCCAGCAGTACTGGACTAGCGTCATCCTACGAGCAGTACTTC
>TRBJ2-2|NA|TRBV10-3|NA
CAISESRAGELFF
TGTGCCATCAGTGAGTCTCGGGCCGGGGAGCTGTTTTTT
>TRBJ2-3|NA|TRBV2|NA
CASSEATDTQYF
TGTGCCAGCAGTGAGGCCACAGATACGCAGTATTTT
>TRBJ2-1|NA|TRBV2|NA
CASKRTDHINEQFF
TGTGCCAGCAAGCGGACCGACCATATCAATGAGCAGTTCTTC
>TRBJ1-1|NA|TRBV4-3|TRBD1
CASSPDIPRTGRIDTEAFF
TGCGCCAGCAGCCCCGACATACCTCGGACAGGGAGGATCGACACTGAAGCTTTCTTT
>TRBJ1-1|NA|TRBV11-2|NA
CASSFSGNTEAFF
TGTGCCAGCAGCTTTTCAGGGAACACTGAAGCTTTCTTT
>TRBJ2-2|once|TRBV28|TRBD2
CASRGLAGVNTGELFF
TGTGCCAGCCGCGGGTTAGCGGGGGTAAACACCGGGGAGCTGTTTTTT
>TRBJ2-1|NA|TRBV19|TRBD1
CATRDRGRDEQFF
TGTGCCACCCGGGACAGGGGGAGGGATGAGCAGTTCTTC
>TRBJ1-2|once|TRBV6-1|NA
CASTTGNYGYTF
TGTGCCAGCACAACAGGGAACTATGGCTACACCTTC
>TRBJ1-1|few|TRBV28|NA
CASSSGDTEAFF
TGTGCCAGCAGTTCAGGGGACACTGAAGCTTTCTTT
>TRBJ2-1|NA|TRBV18|TRBD2
CASSPYTSGSSYNEQFF
TGTGCCAGCTCACCATATACTAGCGGGAGCTCCTACAATGAGCAGTTCTTC
>TRBJ1-1|NA|TRBV2|NA
CASSERGGHYTEAFF
TGTGCCAGCAGTGAAAGGGGGGGACACTACACTGAAGCTTTCTTT